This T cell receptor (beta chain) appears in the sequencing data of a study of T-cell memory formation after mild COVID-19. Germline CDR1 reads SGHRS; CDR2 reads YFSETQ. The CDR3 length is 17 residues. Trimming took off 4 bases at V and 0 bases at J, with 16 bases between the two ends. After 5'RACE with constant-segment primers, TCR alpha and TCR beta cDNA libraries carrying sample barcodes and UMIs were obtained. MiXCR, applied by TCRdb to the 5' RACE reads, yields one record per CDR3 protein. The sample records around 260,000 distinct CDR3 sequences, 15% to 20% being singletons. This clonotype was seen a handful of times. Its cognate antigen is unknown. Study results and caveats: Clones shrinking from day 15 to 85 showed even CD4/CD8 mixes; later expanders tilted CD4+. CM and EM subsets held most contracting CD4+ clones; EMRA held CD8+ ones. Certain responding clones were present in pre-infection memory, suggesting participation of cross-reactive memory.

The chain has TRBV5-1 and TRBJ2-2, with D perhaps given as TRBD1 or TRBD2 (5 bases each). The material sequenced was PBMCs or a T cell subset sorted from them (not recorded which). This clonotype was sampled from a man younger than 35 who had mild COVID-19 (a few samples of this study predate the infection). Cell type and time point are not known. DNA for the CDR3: TGCGCCAGCAGCCGCGCGGGTGGGACCACGAACACCGGGGAGCTGTTTTTT. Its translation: CASSRAGGTTNTGELFF.